Listed below are T cell receptor beta chains from one sample, sequenced in a study of cytomegalovirus exposure and HLA in healthy donors. Here immunoSEQ multiplex PCR was the method, and the copy in TCRdb shows in-frame clones only, minus some. The sample shows some 65,000 clones, around 80% of them seen only once. Sequenced: PBMCs. These receptors were collected from a girl aged 5 to 17 in good health and CMV-seropositive. The CDR3 runs from the conserved cysteine through the conserved F or W. D genes are given only for firm matches. The size entry is marked missing in some rows and otherwise reads once, few, many or a size class.

clone size,J gene,V gene,D gene,CDR3 DNA,CDR3 protein
.,TRBJ2-7,TRBV23-1,TRBD1,TGCGCCAGCAGCCTGCCAGGGGGTAGCACGGGGTGGGAGCAGTACTTC,CASSLPGGSTGWEQYF
once,TRBJ2-3,TRBV10-3,TRBD2,TGTGCCATCAGCCCGTCTAGCGGGGGCACAGATACGCAGTATTTT,CAISPSSGGTDTQYF
.,TRBJ1-2,TRBV27,TRBD1,TGTGCCAGCAGCAACAGGGGTCCCTATGGCTACACCTTC,CASSNRGPYGYTF
few,TRBJ2-7,TRBV28,.,TGTGCCAGCTCGAGCAAACCCTACGAGCAGTACTTC,CASSSKPYEQYF
.,TRBJ2-3,TRBV30,TRBD2,TGTGCCTGGAGTTATCGAGCGGGAGAAAGGATTGGCACAGATACGCAGTATTTT,CAWSYRAGERIGTDTQYF
.,TRBJ2-3,TRBV15,TRBD1,TGTGCCACCACCTACAGGGGGCGGGGCACAGATACGCAGTATTTT,CATTYRGRGTDTQYF
.,TRBJ2-1,TRBV9,TRBD2,TGTGCCAGCAGTAGCGGGAGTGCTGGCGATGAGCAGTTCTTC,CASSSGSAGDEQFF
.,TRBJ2-7,TRBV10-3,.,TGTGCCATCAGTGAGTTCCGGGGTAGAGGGCTCGAGCAGTACTTC,CAISEFRGRGLEQYF
.,TRBJ2-7,TRBV30,TRBD1,TGTGCCTGGAGTGTACTTCCGGGACAGCCGTACGAGCAGTACTTC,CAWSVLPGQPYEQYF
.,TRBJ2-5,TRBV2,.,TGTGCCAGCAGTGGAGACGAGGGGACCCAGTACTTC,CASSGDEGTQYF
.,TRBJ2-5,TRBV5-4,TRBD1,TGTGCCAGCAGCTCGGGACAGGGGGCCCAAGAGACCCAGTACTTC,CASSSGQGAQETQYF
.,TRBJ1-2,TRBV28,.,TGTGCCAGCAGTTTACCTTCCCTATTCCCCTATGGCTACACCTTC,CASSLPSLFPYGYTF
.,TRBJ1-5,TRBV6-1,.,TGTGCCAGCAGTGTTGAACAGGGTCACAATCAGCCCCAGCATTTT,CASSVEQGHNQPQHF
.,TRBJ2-1,TRBV19,.,TGTGCCAGTAGATCACAGAACTCCTACAATGAGCAGTTCTTC,CASRSQNSYNEQFF
once,TRBJ2-1,TRBV5-1,TRBD1,TGCGCCAGCAGCTCGACAGGGGACAATGAGCAGTTCTTC,CASSSTGDNEQFF
.,TRBJ2-3,TRBV5-1,TRBD2,TGCGCCAGCAGCTTGAGTCGAACTAGCGGGGCAAATACGCAGTATTTT,CASSLSRTSGANTQYF
once,TRBJ1-1,TRBV11-2,.,TGTGCCAGCAGCATAGGCAGTGCGGGGGCTTTCTTT,CASSIGSAGAFF
.,TRBJ2-5,TRBV14,TRBD2,TGTGCCAGCAGTCTTAGCGGGGGACTCGGGGAGACCCAGTACTTC,CASSLSGGLGETQYF
few,TRBJ1-5,TRBV6-1,.,TGTGCCAGCAGTGAGCCGGGTGGGAGTCAGCCCCAGCATTTT,CASSEPGGSQPQHF
.,TRBJ1-2,TRBV7-9,.,TGTGCCAGCAGCCTATCAGGAGGGACGAGCGAAGGCTACACCTTC,CASSLSGGTSEGYTF
.,TRBJ1-1,TRBV29-1,TRBD1,TGCAGCGTCGCACAACGAACAGGGGGCAAAGCTTTCTTT,CSVAQRTGGKAFF
.,TRBJ1-5,TRBV7-9,.,TGTGCCAGCAGCTCCCTCGGCGGGGGTCGGGGCAATCAGCCCCAGCATTTT,CASSSLGGGRGNQPQHF
.,TRBJ2-7,TRBV29-1,.,TGCAGCGTTGGACGAGGGCCCTACGAGCAGTACTTC,CSVGRGPYEQYF
.,TRBJ1-2,TRBV5-1,.,TGCGCCAGCAGCTTGCAAACTAACTATGGCTACACCTTC,CASSLQTNYGYTF